Listed here are 5 T cell receptor beta chains from one sample, sequenced in a study of technical replicates of blood from a few donors. Only in-frame clones appear in the TCRdb table, and some are missing; sequencing was by immunoSEQ multiplex PCR. The table shows about 84,000 clones, with 95% to 98% occurring only once. Sequencing was performed on T cells isolated from PBMCs. These receptor sequences come from a human donor in good health.

This chain connects TRBV28 to TRBJ1-4; TRBD1 might be the D (5 bases). The CDR3 covers 14 residues. Germline V lookup: CDR1 MDHEN, CDR2 SYDVKM. Trimming removed 2 bases at V and 5 bases at J, with 9 bases between. The CDR3 loop reads CASSLAYRNEKLFF. For the CDR3, the DNA is TGTGCCAGCAGTTTAGCTTACAGGAATGAAAAACTGTTTTTT.

V usage is TRBV4-1 and J usage is TRBJ1-3; D call uncertain. The V end lost 0 bases, the J end lost 2 bases, and 11 bases lay between the germline ends. The CDR3 runs 16 residues. Germline V gene lookup returns CDR1 MGHRA and CDR2 YSYEKL. The CDR3 region has the DNA TGCGCCAGCAGCCAAGATTCCATCAGTCCTGGAAACACCATATATTTT. Translating gives CASSQDSISPGNTIYF.

The sample holds one count of this clone. The gene calls are TRBV6-5 and TRBJ2-1, with TRBD2 identical over 16 bases. This CDR3 spans 15 amino acids. The ends lost 4 bases at V and 9 bases at J; junction bases unmatched: 3. Germline-derived CDR1 and CDR2 are MNHEY and SVGAGI. This chain's CDR3 is CASSFGTSGRGEQFF. CDR3 sequence (DNA): TGTGCCAGCAGTTTCGGGACTAGCGGGAGGGGTGAGCAGTTCTTC.

This sequence joins TRBV5-4 and TRBJ2-3; 10 bases agree with TRBD1. CDR1 is SGHNT, CDR2 YYREEE, per germline (reference sequence). The CDR3 sequence is 17 residues long. V shed 0 bases, J shed 1 base, and the junction held 5 bases outside the gene matches. CDR3: CASSLVVGTGGTDTQYF. Written as DNA, the CDR3 is TGTGCCAGCAGCTTGGTTGTAGGGACAGGGGGCACAGATACGCAGTATTTT. Full variable domain (outside the CDR3, taken from reference TRBV5-4 and TRBJ2-3): ETGVTQSPTHLIKTRGQQVTLRCSSQSGHNTVSWYQQALGQGPQFIFQYYREEENGRGNFPPRFSGLQFPNYSSELNVNALELDDSALYLCASSLVVGTGGTDTQYFGPGTRLTVL.

CDR3 sequence: CSAGTGVYEQYF. DNA for the CDR3: TGCAGCGCAGGGACAGGGGTCTACGAGCAGTACTTC. This rearrangement joins TRBV29-1 to TRBJ2-7; TRBD1 aligns across 10 bases. This CDR3 has 12 residues. Germline trimming cut 7 bases from V and 3 bases from J; bases unmatched to any gene: 3. The germline gives CDR1 SQVTM, CDR2 ANQGSEA.